The 25 T cell receptor beta chains listed next were all sequenced from one sample in a study of cytomegalovirus exposure and HLA in healthy donors. Here immunoSEQ multiplex PCR was the method, and the copy in TCRdb shows in-frame clones only, minus some. The sample holds 130,000 to 150,000 clones, approximately 90% seen once. The sequencing input was PBMCs. The receptor source for this set is a man younger than 30 in good health and CMV-seronegative.

V gene TRBV15 combines with J gene TRBJ2-7; D may be TRBD1 (5 bases). The germline V gene has CDR1 LNHNV and CDR2 YYDKDF (reference sequence). Trimming removed 6 bases at V and 4 bases at J, with 13 bases between. The CDR3 sequence is 13 residues long. CDR3 region: CATSPYRRYEQYF. The DNA of the CDR3 is TGTGCCACCAGTCCTTACAGGAGATACGAGCAGTACTTC. Full variable domain (remainder filled in from reference TRBV15 and TRBJ2-7): DAMVIQNPRYQVTQFGKPVTLSCSQTLNHNVMYWYQQKSSQAPKLLFHYYDKDFNNEADTPDNFQSRRPNTSFCFLDIRSPGLGDTAMYLCATSPYRRYEQYFGPGTRLTVT.

This rearrangement joins TRBV7-3 to TRBJ2-2; 7 bases fit TRBD2. CDR1 and CDR2 (germline): SGHTA, FQGTGA. J was trimmed by 6 bases and V by 4 bases; bases with no gene match: 5. The CDR3 length is 14 residues. This CDR3 is CASSSRLAPGELFF. CDR3 DNA: TGTGCCAGCAGCTCCAGACTAGCTCCCGGGGAGCTGTTTTTT.

The chain couples TRBV4-1 to TRBJ2-2; TRBD2 agrees at 8 bases. The CDR3 has 17 amino acids. After removal of 3 bases from V and 7 bases from J, the junction contained 13 bases not matched to a gene. Germline V gene data show CDR1 as MGHRA and CDR2 as YSYEKL. CDR3 sequence reads: CASSHLGGAGGNGELFF. CDR3 DNA: TGCGCCAGCAGCCATCTTGGAGGGGCGGGGGGTAACGGGGAGCTGTTTTTT.

The chain recombines TRBV30 with TRBJ2-1, with TRBD2 identical over 9 bases. CDR3 length equals 15 residues. V shed 0 bases and J 2 bases; nucleotides not matched to a gene: 2. The germline CDR1 and CDR2 sequences are GTSNPN and SVGIG (reference sequence). The CDR3 DNA follows: TGTGCCTGGAGTGTACTAGCGGGCGCCTACAATGAGCAGTTCTTC. This codes for CAWSVLAGAYNEQFF.

The chain combines TRBV5-1 with TRBJ1-2; TRBD1 aligns across 9 bases. The CDR3 consists of 13 residues. Germline values: CDR1 SGHRS, CDR2 YFSETQ. V dropped 4 bases and J dropped 8; count of bases not matched to a gene: 6. The CDR3 DNA reads TGCGCCAGCAGCCAGGACAGGGGTAAGGGCTACACCTTC. This gives the protein CASSQDRGKGYTF.

V usage is TRBV6-1 and J usage is TRBJ1-4, with D possibly matching TRBD1 (5 bases). The CDR3 totals 17 residues. Germline-derived CDR1 and CDR2 are MNHNS and SASEGT. Trimming left V 4 bases short and J 7 bases short, with 22 bases between. CDR3 sequence reads: CASSAGRSPGASEKLFF. For the CDR3, the DNA is TGTGCCAGCAGTGCGGGCAGGTCCCCTGGGGCGTCTGAAAAACTGTTTTTT.

The rearrangement joins TRBV11-2 to TRBJ1-3; 12 positions agree with TRBD1. The V and J ends lost 5 bases and 6 bases, in that order; junction bases with no gene match: 5. There are 15 residues in the CDR3. Germline V gene sequence: CDR1 SGHAT, CDR2 FQNNGV. CDR3 nucleotide sequence: TGTGCCAGCAGCACGGGACAGGGGGCAGAAAACACCATATATTTT. This sequence encodes CASSTGQGAENTIYF.

This clone was seen once. The chain uses TRBV15 and TRBJ2-7; tentatively, D is TRBD2 (6 bases). This CDR3 contains 15 residues. The V gene lost 5 bases and the J gene lost 6 bases, with 20 bases spanning the gap. Germline values: CDR1 LNHNV, CDR2 YYDKDF (reference sequence). DNA of the CDR3: TGTGCCACCAGCCCTAAGGCTGGGGCGGAGGGCGAGCAGTACTTC. This gives the protein CATSPKAGAEGEQYF.

This clone was seen once. The rearrangement links TRBV5-8 to TRBJ1-5, with TRBD1 identical over 9 bases. The length of the CDR3 is 16 residues. Germline V gene data show CDR1 as SGHTS and CDR2 as YDEGEE. The V gene end was trimmed by 4 bases and the J gene end by 4 bases; junction bases not matched to a gene: 9. The CDR3 is CASSRAQGAWNQPQHF. The CDR3 coding sequence is TGTGCCAGCAGCCGGGCACAGGGGGCATGGAATCAGCCCCAGCATTTT.

The V call is TRBV7-8, the J call TRBJ1-1; TRBD1 matches 9 bases. This CDR3 contains 15 residues. Germline V gene data show CDR1 as SGHVS and CDR2 as FQNEAQ. V shed 2 bases, J shed 3 bases, and the junction held 4 bases outside the gene matches. The CDR3 region is CASSLTGQGDTEAFF. In DNA form, the CDR3 reads TGTGCCAGCAGCTTAACGGGACAGGGTGACACTGAAGCTTTCTTT.

The chain recombines TRBV7-9 with TRBJ1-3; tentative D call: TRBD1 (5 bases). The CDR3 is 15 residues long. Looked up from germline, CDR1 is SEHNR and CDR2 is FQNEAQ (reference sequence). The ends were cut back, 3 bases at V and 0 bases at J, with 9 bases in the middle. The CDR3 bases are TGTGCCAGCAGCTTCCAGGGTACCTCTGGAAACACCATATATTTT. Its translation is CASSFQGTSGNTIYF.

The chain is built from TRBV19 and TRBJ2-2; TRBD2 matches 10 bases. The germline V gene encodes CDR1 LNHDA and CDR2 SQIVND (reference sequence). The CDR3 extends over 16 amino acids. With 7 bases clipped from V and 3 bases from J, the junction kept 8 bases outside the gene matches. The CDR3 coding sequence is TGTGCCAGTATCCCGACTAGCGGGTCTTACACCGGGGAGCTGTTTTTT. Translation: CASIPTSGSYTGELFF.

The count of this clone is one. The gene calls are TRBV9 and TRBJ1-1, with a tentative D call TRBD1 (6 bases). The germline CDR1 and CDR2 sequences are SGDLS and YYNGEE. V gave up 4 bases and J gave up 4 bases, with 20 bases separating them. This CDR3 contains 16 residues. In nucleotides, the CDR3 is TGTGCCAGCAGCCCAGAACTAACAGGGTTGGTCACTGAAGCTTTCTTT. It specifies CASSPELTGLVTEAFF.

The table lists this clone with a count of one. This chain uses TRBV19 with TRBJ2-5, with D possibly matching TRBD1 (6 bases). The CDR3 length is 16 residues. The V gene lost 3 bases and the J gene lost 0 bases, with 14 bases spanning the gap. The germline V gene encodes CDR1 LNHDA and CDR2 SQIVND (reference sequence). The CDR3 DNA follows: TGTGCCAGTAGTATGGTTCTGGGACACAACCAAGAGACCCAGTACTTC. Its translation: CASSMVLGHNQETQYF.

The gene calls are TRBV6-5 and TRBJ2-7; no clear D gene. Trimming pared 7 bases from V and 3 bases from J, leaving 10 bases between. There are 12 residues in the CDR3. CDR1 and CDR2 from the germline V gene are MNHEY and SVGAGI. CDR3 in amino acids: CASMPDYYEQYV. In DNA, the CDR3 is TGTGCCAGCATGCCGGATTACTACGAGCAGTACGTC.

V gene TRBV5-1 combines with J gene TRBJ1-2; TRBD1 matches 8 bases. Looked up from germline, CDR1 is SGHRS and CDR2 is YFSETQ. The CDR3 runs 14 residues. With V trimmed by 2 bases and J by 6 bases, 6 bases remained unmatched. CDR3 sequence reads: CASSLVQGADGYTF. The CDR3 DNA sequence: TGCGCCAGCAGCTTAGTTCAGGGGGCGGATGGCTACACCTTC. Based on the CDR3 plus reference TRBV5-1 and TRBJ1-2, the full variable domain is KAGVTQTPRYLIKTRGQQVTLSCSPISGHRSVSWYQQTPGQGLQFLFEYFSETQRNKGNFPGRFSGRQFSNSRSEMNVSTLELGDSALYLCASSLVQGADGYTFGSGTRLTVV.

The genes are TRBV7-3 and TRBJ2-3, with 13 bases fitting TRBD2. CDR3 length: 15 residues. V was clipped by 5 bases and J by 4 bases; unmatched bases: 3. Per germline, CDR1 SGHTA and CDR2 FQGTGA. The CDR3: CASSTSGGAADTQYF. CDR3 DNA: TGTGCCAGCAGCACTAGCGGGGGGGCAGCAGATACGCAGTATTTT. Together with reference TRBV7-3 and TRBJ2-3, the CDR3 gives the full variable domain: GAGVSQTPSNKVTEKGKYVELRCDPISGHTALYWYRQSLGQGPEFLIYFQGTGAADDSGLPNDRFFAVRPEGSVSTLKIQRTERGDSAVYLCASSTSGGAADTQYFGPGTRLTVL.

CDR3 DNA sequence: TGTGCCAGCAGCGCGGACAGATGGCGTGAGCAGTTCTTC. Its translation is CASSADRWREQFF. The chain recombines TRBV9 with TRBJ2-1; TRBD1 might be the D (6 bases). The germline gives CDR1 SGDLS, CDR2 YYNGEE. V lost 3 bases and J lost 9, with 13 bases in between. This CDR3 is 13 amino acids long.

J is TRBJ2-3 and V is TRBV4-1; a possible D gene is TRBD2 (6 bases). Trimming removed 5 bases from V and 2 bases from J, with 11 bases in between. The CDR3 length is 14 residues. CDR1 and CDR2 (germline): MGHRA, YSYEKL. The CDR3 DNA sequence: TGCGCCAGCAGCTCGGGGGTTATCACAGATACGCAGTATTTT. Protein sequence: CASSSGVITDTQYF.

The chain carries TRBV5-1 and TRBJ2-5, with D possibly TRBD2 on 5 matching bases. With 4 bases removed from V and 1 base from J, the gap between germline ends came to 14 bases. This CDR3 has 15 amino acids. From germline, CDR1 is SGHRS and CDR2 YFSETQ. The CDR3 DNA sequence: TGCGCCAGCAGCAACTACGGACTCGTCCAAGAGACCCAGTACTTC. Encoded protein: CASSNYGLVQETQYF.

The chain carries TRBV5-1 and TRBJ2-1; 13 nucleotides match TRBD2. Germline V gene lookup returns CDR1 SGHRS and CDR2 YFSETQ. The V and J ends lost 4 bases and 9 bases, in that order; junction bases with no gene match: 10. The CDR3 length is 16 residues. The CDR3 region is CASSRGGLAGVPEQFF. DNA of the CDR3: TGCGCCAGCAGCCGGGGAGGACTAGCGGGAGTTCCTGAGCAGTTCTTC. The entire variable domain, with the rest obtained from reference TRBV5-1 and TRBJ2-1, is as follows: KAGVTQTPRYLIKTRGQQVTLSCSPISGHRSVSWYQQTPGQGLQFLFEYFSETQRNKGNFPGRFSGRQFSNSRSEMNVSTLELGDSALYLCASSRGGLAGVPEQFFGPGTRLTVL.

The chain links TRBV9 to TRBJ2-2, with TRBD2 matching over 8 bases. V was clipped by 1 base and J by 1 base; unmatched bases: 0. The CDR3 covers 15 residues. CDR1 SGDLS and CDR2 YYNGEE come from the germline V gene. CDR3 DNA sequence: TGTGCCAGCAGCGTAAGCGGGGGGAACACCGGGGAGCTGTTTTTT. Protein sequence: CASSVSGGNTGELFF. Together with reference TRBV9 and TRBJ2-2, the CDR3 gives the full variable domain: DSGVTQTPKHLITATGQRVTLRCSPRSGDLSVYWYQQSLDQGLQFLIQYYNGEERAKGNILERFSAQQFPDLHSELNLSSLELGDSALYFCASSVSGGNTGELFFGEGSRLTVL.

The V and J genes are TRBV2 and TRBJ2-5, with 13 bases aligning to TRBD2. From germline, CDR1 is SNHLY and CDR2 FYNNEI. V was pared by 4 bases and J by 6 bases, with 5 bases of the junction left unmatched. The CDR3 is 15 amino acids. The chain's CDR3 is CASSGGTSGEQTQYF. CDR3 sequence (DNA): TGTGCCAGCAGTGGGGGGACTAGCGGGGAACAGACCCAGTACTTC.

V usage is TRBV10-3 and J usage is TRBJ1-4; D might be TRBD1 (5 bases). This CDR3 is 13 amino acids long. V lost 5 bases to trimming and J lost 8 bases, with 12 bases between them. Germline CDR1 is ENHRY and CDR2 is SYGVKD. The CDR3 DNA reads as TGTGCCATCAGTCCGCAGGGAAGGGAAAAACTGTTTTTT. Amino acid sequence: CAISPQGREKLFF.

This chain uses TRBV9 with TRBJ2-5; tentatively, D is TRBD1 (6 bases). Germline V lookup: CDR1 SGDLS, CDR2 YYNGEE. The CDR3 is made up of 14 amino acids. Trimming stripped 4 bases from V and 5 bases from J, with 15 bases between. For the CDR3, the DNA is TGTGCCAGCAGCACACAGGGTGCCGGGGAGACCCAGTACTTC. Translated, it gives CASSTQGAGETQYF. The variable domain in full, completed from reference TRBV9 and TRBJ2-5, reads DSGVTQTPKHLITATGQRVTLRCSPRSGDLSVYWYQQSLDQGLQFLIQYYNGEERAKGNILERFSAQQFPDLHSELNLSSLELGDSALYFCASSTQGAGETQYFGPGTRLLVL.